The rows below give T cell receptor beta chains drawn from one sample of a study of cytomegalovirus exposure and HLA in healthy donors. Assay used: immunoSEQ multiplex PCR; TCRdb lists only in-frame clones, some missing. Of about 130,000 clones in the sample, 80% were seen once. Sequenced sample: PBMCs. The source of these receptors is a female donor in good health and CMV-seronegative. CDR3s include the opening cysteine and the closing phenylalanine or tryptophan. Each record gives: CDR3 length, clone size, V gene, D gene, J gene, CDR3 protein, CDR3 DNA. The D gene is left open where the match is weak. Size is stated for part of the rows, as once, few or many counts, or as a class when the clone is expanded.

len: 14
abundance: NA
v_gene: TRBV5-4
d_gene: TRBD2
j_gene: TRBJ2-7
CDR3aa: CASSSGLDSYEQYF
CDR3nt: TGTGCCAGCAGCTCCGGACTAGATTCCTACGAGCAGTACTTC

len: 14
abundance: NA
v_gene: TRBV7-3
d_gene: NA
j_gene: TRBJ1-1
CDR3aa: CASSLRVGGTEAFF
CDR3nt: TGTGCCAGCAGCTTAAGAGTCGGGGGCACTGAAGCTTTCTTT

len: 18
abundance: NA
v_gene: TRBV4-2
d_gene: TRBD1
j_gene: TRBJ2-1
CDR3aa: CASSQVIRGGTSYNEQFF
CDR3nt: TGTGCCAGCAGCCAAGTCATCCGAGGGGGCACCTCCTACAATGAGCAGTTCTTC

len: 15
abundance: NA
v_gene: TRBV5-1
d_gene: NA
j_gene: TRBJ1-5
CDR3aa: CASSFGTGRYQPQHF
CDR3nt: TGCGCCAGCAGCTTCGGCACAGGACGGTATCAGCCCCAGCATTTT

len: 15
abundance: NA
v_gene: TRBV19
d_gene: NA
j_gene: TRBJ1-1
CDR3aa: CASTPGHTLNTEAFF
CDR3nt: TGTGCCAGTACCCCGGGACACACACTGAACACTGAAGCTTTCTTT

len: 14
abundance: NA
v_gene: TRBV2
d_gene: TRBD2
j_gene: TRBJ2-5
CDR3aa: CASKSGRGGETQYF
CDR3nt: TGTGCCAGCAAGTCCGGAAGGGGAGGGGAGACCCAGTACTTC

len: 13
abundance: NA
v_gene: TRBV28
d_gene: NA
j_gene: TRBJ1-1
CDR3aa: CASSFVRITEAFF
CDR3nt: TGTGCCAGCAGTTTCGTGAGGATTACTGAAGCTTTCTTT

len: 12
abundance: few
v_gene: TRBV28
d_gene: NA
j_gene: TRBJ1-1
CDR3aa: CASSLTGGEAFF
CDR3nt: TGTGCCAGCAGTTTAACGGGGGGTGAGGCTTTCTTT

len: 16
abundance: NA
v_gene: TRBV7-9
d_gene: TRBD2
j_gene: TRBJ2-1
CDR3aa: CASSLGQAGGLDEQFF
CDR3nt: TGTGCCAGCAGCTTAGGTCAAGCGGGAGGTCTCGATGAGCAGTTCTTC

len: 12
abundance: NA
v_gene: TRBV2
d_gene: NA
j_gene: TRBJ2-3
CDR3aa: CASSISADTQYF
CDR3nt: TGTGCCAGCAGTATCAGCGCAGATACGCAGTATTTT

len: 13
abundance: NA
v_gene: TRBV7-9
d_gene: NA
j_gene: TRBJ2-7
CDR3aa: CASSFGNVNEQYF
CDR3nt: TGTGCCAGCAGCTTCGGGAACGTTAACGAGCAGTACTTC

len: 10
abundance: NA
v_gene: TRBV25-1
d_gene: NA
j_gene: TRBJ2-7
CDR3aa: CASGHYEQYF
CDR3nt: TGTGCCAGCGGGCACTACGAGCAGTACTTC

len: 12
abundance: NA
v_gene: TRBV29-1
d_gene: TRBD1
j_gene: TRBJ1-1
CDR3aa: CSARQGITEAFF
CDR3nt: TGCAGCGCTCGACAGGGAATCACTGAAGCTTTCTTT

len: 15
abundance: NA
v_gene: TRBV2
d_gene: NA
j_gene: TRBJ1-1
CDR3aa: CASSSGRPRGTEAFF
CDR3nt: TGTGCCAGCAGCTCCGGGCGCCCCAGGGGAACTGAAGCTTTCTTT

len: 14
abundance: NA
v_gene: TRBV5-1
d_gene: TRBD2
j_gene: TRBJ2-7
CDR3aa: CASSSGLEPYEQYF
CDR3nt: TGCGCCAGCAGCTCGGGACTAGAACCCTACGAGCAGTACTTC

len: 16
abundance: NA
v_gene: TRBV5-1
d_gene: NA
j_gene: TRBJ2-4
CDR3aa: CASSPAPLDLVNIQYF
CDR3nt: TGCGCCAGCAGCCCCGCCCCCCTAGATTTAGTTAACATTCAGTACTTC

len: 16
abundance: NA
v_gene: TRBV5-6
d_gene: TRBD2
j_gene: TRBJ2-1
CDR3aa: CASSLLAGAPRNEQFF
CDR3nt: TGTGCCAGCAGCCTACTAGCGGGAGCCCCCAGGAATGAGCAGTTCTTC

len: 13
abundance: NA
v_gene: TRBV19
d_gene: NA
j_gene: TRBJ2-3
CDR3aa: CASRVAVTDTQYF
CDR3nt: TGTGCCAGTAGGGTGGCCGTAACAGATACGCAGTATTTT

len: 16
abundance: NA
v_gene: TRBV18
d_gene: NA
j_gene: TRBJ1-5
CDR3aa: CASSPFSGASNQPQHF
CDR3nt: TGTGCCAGCTCCCCGTTCAGCGGGGCGAGCAATCAGCCCCAGCATTTT

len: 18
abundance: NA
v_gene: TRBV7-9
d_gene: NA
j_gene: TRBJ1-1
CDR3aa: CASSPISLTKSRNTEAFF
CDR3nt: TGTGCCAGCAGCCCTATAAGTCTCACTAAGTCCAGGAACACTGAAGCTTTCTTT

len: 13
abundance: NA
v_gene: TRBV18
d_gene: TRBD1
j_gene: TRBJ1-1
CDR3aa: CASSPRGGAEAFF
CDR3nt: TGTGCCAGCTCGCCTAGAGGGGGCGCTGAAGCTTTCTTT

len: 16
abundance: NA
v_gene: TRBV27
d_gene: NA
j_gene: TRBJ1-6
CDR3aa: CASSLSVYGGNSPLHF
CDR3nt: TGTGCCAGCAGTTTATCGGTTTATGGGGGCAATTCACCCCTCCACTTT

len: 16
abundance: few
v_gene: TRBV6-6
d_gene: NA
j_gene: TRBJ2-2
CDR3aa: CASSYLLLRYTGELFF
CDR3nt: TGTGCCAGCAGTTACCTCCTTTTACGGTACACCGGGGAGCTGTTTTTT

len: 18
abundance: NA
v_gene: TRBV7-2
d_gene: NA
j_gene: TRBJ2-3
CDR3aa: CASSLTWVGLGGTDTQYF
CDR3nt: TGTGCCAGCAGCTTAACCTGGGTGGGGCTAGGGGGCACAGATACGCAGTATTTT

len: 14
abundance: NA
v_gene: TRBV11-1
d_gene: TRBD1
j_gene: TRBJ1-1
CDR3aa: CASSLRGTGGGSFF
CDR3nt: TGTGCCAGCAGCCTCCGCGGGACAGGGGGTGGTTCTTTCTTT

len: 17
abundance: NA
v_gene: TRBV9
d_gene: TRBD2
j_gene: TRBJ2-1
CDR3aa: CASSAPGLAGGVGEQFF
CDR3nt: TGTGCCAGCAGCGCCCCGGGACTAGCGGGAGGGGTCGGTGAGCAGTTCTTC

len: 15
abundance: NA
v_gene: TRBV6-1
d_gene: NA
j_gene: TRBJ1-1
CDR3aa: CASSELGAAGTEAFF
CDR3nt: TGTGCCAGCAGTGAACTTGGGGCCGCGGGAACTGAAGCTTTCTTT

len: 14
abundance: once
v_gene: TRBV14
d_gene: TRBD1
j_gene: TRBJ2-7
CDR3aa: CASSRLGQGGEQYF
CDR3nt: TGTGCCAGCAGCCGCCTGGGACAGGGGGGCGAGCAGTACTTC